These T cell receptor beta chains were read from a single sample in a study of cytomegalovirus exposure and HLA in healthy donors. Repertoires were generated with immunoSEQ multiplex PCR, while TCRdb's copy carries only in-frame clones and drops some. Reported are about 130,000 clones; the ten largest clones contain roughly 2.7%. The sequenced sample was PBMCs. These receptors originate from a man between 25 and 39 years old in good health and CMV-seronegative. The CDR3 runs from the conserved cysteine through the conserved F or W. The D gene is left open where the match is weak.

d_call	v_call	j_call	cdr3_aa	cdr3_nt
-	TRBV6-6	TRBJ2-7	CASKDPAGTYEQYF	TGTGCCAGCAAAGACCCTGCAGGGACCTACGAGCAGTACTTC
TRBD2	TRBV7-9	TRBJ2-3	CASSLASGLTDTQYF	TGTGCCAGCAGCTTGGCTAGCGGACTCACAGATACGCAGTATTTT
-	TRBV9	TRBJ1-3	CASSVGSSGNTIYF	TGTGCCAGCAGCGTGGGGAGCTCTGGAAACACCATATATTTT
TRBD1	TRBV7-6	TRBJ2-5	CASSLLPGTGGRTQYF	TGTGCCAGCAGCTTACTCCCCGGGACAGGGGGGCGGACCCAGTACTTC
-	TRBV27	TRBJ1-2	CASTPTVGLRNYGYTF	TGTGCCAGCACCCCCACCGTGGGCCTTCGTAACTATGGCTACACCTTC
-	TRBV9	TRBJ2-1	CASSVGAYEQFF	TGTGCCAGCAGCGTAGGGGCCTATGAGCAGTTCTTC
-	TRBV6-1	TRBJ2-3	CASSEQEQPSTDTQYF	TGTGCCAGCAGTGAACAAGAACAACCGAGCACAGATACGCAGTATTTT
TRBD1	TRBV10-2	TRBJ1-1	CASGSPGTGAARDTEAFF	TGCGCCAGCGGGTCCCCCGGGACAGGGGCGGCGCGAGACACTGAAGCTTTCTTT
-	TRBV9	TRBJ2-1	CASSLASSSYNEQFF	TGTGCCAGCAGCCTAGCGTCGAGCTCCTACAATGAGCAGTTCTTC
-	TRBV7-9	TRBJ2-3	CASSLQQASTDTQYF	TGTGCCAGCAGCTTACAACAGGCCAGCACAGATACGCAGTATTTT
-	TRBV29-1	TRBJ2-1	CSVEDYLGEDNEQFF	TGCAGCGTTGAAGATTACTTAGGTGAGGACAATGAGCAGTTCTTC
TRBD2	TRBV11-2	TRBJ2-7	CASSFGTNYEQYF	TGTGCCAGCAGCTTCGGGACTAACTACGAGCAGTACTTC
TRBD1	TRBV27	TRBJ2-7	CASRPTGGYDEQYF	TGTGCCAGCAGACCTACAGGGGGCTACGACGAGCAGTACTTC
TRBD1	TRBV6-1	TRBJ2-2	CASSRDRGNFGELFF	TGTGCCAGCAGCCGGGACAGGGGTAACTTCGGGGAGCTGTTTTTT
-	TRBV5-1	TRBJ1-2	CASSLRTHPEGYTF	TGCGCCAGCAGCTTAAGAACCCATCCTGAGGGCTACACCTTC
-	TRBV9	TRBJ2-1	CASSVQRDFYNEQFF	TGTGCCAGCAGCGTGCAAAGGGACTTTTACAATGAGCAGTTCTTC
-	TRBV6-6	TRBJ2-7	CASSPRDLTYEQYF	TGTGCCAGCAGTCCCCGGGACTTAACCTACGAGCAGTACTTC
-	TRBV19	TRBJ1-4	CASSTLLVEDEKLFF	TGTGCCAGTAGTACTCTATTGGTCGAGGATGAAAAACTGTTTTTT
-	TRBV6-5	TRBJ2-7	CASSYFWGESYEQYF	TGTGCCAGCAGTTACTTCTGGGGGGAATCCTACGAGCAGTACTTC
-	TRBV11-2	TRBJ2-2	CASSLYTGELFF	TGTGCCAGCAGCCTATACACCGGGGAGCTGTTTTTT
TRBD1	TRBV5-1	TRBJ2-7	CASSPEGQGSYEQYF	TGCGCCAGCAGCCCTGAGGGACAGGGGAGCTACGAGCAGTACTTC
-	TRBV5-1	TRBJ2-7	CASSLVAGAGYEQYF	TGCGCCAGCAGCTTGGTGGCAGGGGCAGGGTACGAGCAGTACTTC
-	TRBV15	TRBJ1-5	CATSRDRADQPQHF	TGTGCCACCAGCAGAGACAGGGCCGACCAGCCCCAGCATTTT
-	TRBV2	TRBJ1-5	CASSETLQGNQPQHF	TGTGCCAGCAGTGAAACGTTGCAGGGCAATCAGCCCCAGCATTTT
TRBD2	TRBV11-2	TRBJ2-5	CASRSGLAGVEQETQYF	TGTGCCAGCAGGTCGGGACTAGCGGGAGTAGAGCAAGAGACCCAGTACTTC
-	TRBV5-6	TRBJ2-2	CASSLKGSGELFF	TGTGCCAGCAGCTTGAAGGGGTCCGGGGAGCTGTTTTTT
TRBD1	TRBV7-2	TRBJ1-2	CASTPWGQPRSYGYTF	TGTGCCAGCACCCCCTGGGGACAGCCCCGGAGCTATGGCTACACCTTC
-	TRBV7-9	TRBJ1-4	CASSSYRDGEKLFF	TGTGCCAGCAGCTCCTACAGGGACGGGGAAAAACTGTTTTTT
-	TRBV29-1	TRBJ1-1	CSVNRLLNTEAFF	TGCAGCGTGAACAGGCTTTTGAACACTGAAGCTTTCTTT
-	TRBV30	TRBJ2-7	CAWGELYEQYF	TGTGCCTGGGGGGAGTTATACGAGCAGTACTTC
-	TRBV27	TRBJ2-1	CASSLSGSYNEQFF	TGTGCCAGCAGTTTATCCGGCTCCTACAATGAGCAGTTCTTC
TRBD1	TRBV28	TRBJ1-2	CASSLIRLTGGEENYGYTF	TGTGCCAGCAGTTTAATCCGATTGACAGGGGGCGAGGAGAACTATGGCTACACCTTC
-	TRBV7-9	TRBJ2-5	CASSLRGQETQYF	TGTGCCAGCAGCTTAAGGGGGCAAGAGACCCAGTACTTC
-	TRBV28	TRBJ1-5	CASSNKPDSINQPQHF	TGTGCCAGCAGTAATAAGCCGGACAGTATCAATCAGCCCCAGCATTTT
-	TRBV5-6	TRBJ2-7	CASSLTQGSYEQYF	TGTGCCAGCAGCTTGACTCAGGGAAGCTACGAGCAGTACTTC
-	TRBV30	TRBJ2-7	CAWSRSPPGTYEQYF	TGTGCCTGGAGTAGGTCGCCCCCGGGGACCTACGAGCAGTACTTC
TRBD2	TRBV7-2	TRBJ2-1	CASSLAGGTYNEQFF	TGTGCCAGCAGCCTAGCGGGAGGGACCTACAATGAGCAGTTCTTC
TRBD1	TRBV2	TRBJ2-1	CASGRTGGVYNEQFF	TGTGCCAGCGGTAGGACAGGGGGCGTCTACAATGAGCAGTTCTTC
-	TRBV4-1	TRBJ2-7	CASSQDLSVYEQYF	TGCGCCAGCAGCCAAGATTTGAGCGTTTACGAGCAGTACTTC
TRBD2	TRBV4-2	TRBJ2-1	CASSQVAREGPLGEQFF	TGTGCCAGCAGCCAAGTGGCGCGGGAGGGTCCTCTTGGTGAGCAGTTCTTC
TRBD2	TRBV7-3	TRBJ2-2	CASSTQDRTSGTGELFF	TGTGCCAGCAGCACCCAGGATCGGACTAGCGGCACCGGGGAGCTGTTTTTT
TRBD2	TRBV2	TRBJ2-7	CASSRGLAGGARVSEQYF	TGTGCCAGCAGTAGGGGACTAGCGGGAGGGGCCAGGGTGAGCGAGCAGTACTTC
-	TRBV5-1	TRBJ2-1	CASSLESSYNEQFF	TGCGCCAGCAGCTTGGAGAGCTCCTACAATGAGCAGTTCTTC
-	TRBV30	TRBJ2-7	CAWSDAHSYEQYF	TGTGCCTGGAGTGACGCGCACTCCTACGAGCAGTACTTC
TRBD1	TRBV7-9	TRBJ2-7	CASSYRDSSYEQYF	TGTGCCAGCAGCTACCGGGACAGCTCCTACGAGCAGTACTTC
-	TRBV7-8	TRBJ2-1	CASSLAQSDNEQFF	TGTGCCAGCAGCTTAGCGCAGTCCGACAATGAGCAGTTCTTC
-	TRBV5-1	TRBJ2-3	CASSSTDTQYF	TGCGCCAGCAGCTCAACAGATACGCAGTATTTT
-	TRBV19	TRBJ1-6	CASSQGFRTYNSPLHF	TGTGCCAGTTCTCAGGGATTTAGGACCTATAATTCACCCCTCCACTTT
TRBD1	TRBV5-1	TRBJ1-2	CASSLTAGGGYGYTF	TGCGCCAGCAGCTTGACGGCAGGGGGCGGTTATGGCTACACCTTC
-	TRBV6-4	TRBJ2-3	CASSDSEAGTQYF	TGTGCCAGCAGTGACAGCGAAGCCGGGACGCAGTATTTT
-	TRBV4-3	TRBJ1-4	CASSLESANEKLFF	TGCGCCAGCAGCCTGGAGAGCGCTAATGAAAAACTGTTTTTT
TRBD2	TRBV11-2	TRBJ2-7	CASSLLAGVSYEQYF	TGTGCCAGCAGCTTACTGGCGGGAGTGTCCTACGAGCAGTACTTC
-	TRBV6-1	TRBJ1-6	CASSEALTRASPLHF	TGTGCCAGCAGTGAAGCGCTGACCAGGGCTTCACCCCTCCACTTT
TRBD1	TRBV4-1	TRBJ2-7	CASSQGRGLSYEQYF	TGCGCCAGCAGCCAAGGAAGGGGGCTCTCGTACGAGCAGTACTTC
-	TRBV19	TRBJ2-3	CASSIETLAYTSTDTQYF	TGTGCCAGTAGTATAGAAACTTTAGCGTATACTAGCACAGATACGCAGTATTTT
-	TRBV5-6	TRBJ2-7	CASSWREISYEQYF	TGTGCCAGCAGCTGGCGGGAAATCTCCTACGAGCAGTACTTC
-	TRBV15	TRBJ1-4	CATSVATKATNEKLFF	TGTGCCACCAGCGTAGCGACTAAAGCAACTAATGAAAAACTGTTTTTT